A single sample gave rise to the 11 T cell receptor beta chains below, sequenced in a study of blood T cell repertoires in COVID-19. Only in-frame clones appear in the TCRdb table, and some are missing; sequencing was by immunoSEQ multiplex PCR. The sample has 90,000 to 100,000 clones; 84% are singletons. Sequenced material: peripheral blood. The receptors were sampled from a man aged 65 to 85 with active or convalescent COVID-19.

In its sample, this clone was seen once. The chain employs TRBV7-2 and TRBJ2-5; 16 bases map to TRBD2. Per germline, CDR1 SGHTA and CDR2 FQGNSA. The CDR3 length is 14 residues. V lost 8 bases to trimming and J lost 3 bases; unmatched junction nucleotides: 0. The CDR3 sequence: CASGTSGGEETQYF. In nucleotides, the CDR3 is TGTGCCAGCGGGACTAGCGGGGGGGAAGAGACCCAGTACTTC.

The chain is built from TRBV11-2 and TRBJ1-5, with 9 bases fitting TRBD1. The V gene's germline CDR1 is SGHAT and CDR2 FQNNGV. The CDR3 totals 15 residues. With V trimmed by 5 bases and J by 1 base, 3 bases remained unmatched. CDR3 coding DNA: TGTGCCAGCAGCCTAGGGACAGGGAGCAATCAGCCCCAGCATTTT. Protein product: CASSLGTGSNQPQHF.

This rearrangement joins TRBV11-2 to TRBJ2-1; TRBD1 agrees at 10 bases. This CDR3 region has 13 residues. Trimming took 0 bases from V and 13 from J; bases not matched to a gene: 3. Germline CDR1 is SGHAT and CDR2 is FQNNGV. CDR3 sequence reads: CASSLDRDRGQFF. The CDR3 DNA reads as TGTGCCAGCAGCTTAGATCGGGACAGGGGACAGTTCTTC.

This clone occurred once. V is TRBV3-1 (or the pseudogene TRBV3-2) and J is TRBJ1-6; TRBD1 agrees at 9 bases. This CDR3 is built from 14 residues. After removal of 4 bases from V and 9 bases from J, the junction contained 4 bases not matched to a gene. CDR1 LGHDT and CDR2 YNNKEL come from the germline V gene (reference sequence). The CDR3 protein is CASSRTGDGSPLHF. In nucleotides, the CDR3 is TGTGCCAGCAGCCGGACAGGGGATGGTTCACCCCTCCACTTT.

The V call is TRBV30, the J call TRBJ2-7, with D hard to call. The V and J ends lost 5 bases and 3 bases respectively, with 14 bases between them. Germline V gene data show CDR1 as GTSNPN and CDR2 as SVGIG (reference sequence). The CDR3 covers 13 residues. The CDR3 region has the DNA TGTGCCTGGTCTCCCAGTGACAACTACGAGCAGTACTTC. Encoded protein: CAWSPSDNYEQYF. Full variable domain (outside the CDR3, taken from reference TRBV30 and TRBJ2-7): SQTIHQWPATLVQPVGSPLSLECTVEGTSNPNLYWYRQAAGRGLQLLFYSVGIGQISSEVPQNLSASRPQDRQFILSSKKLLLSDSGFYLCAWSPSDNYEQYFGPGTRLTVT.

The chain joins TRBV4-1 to TRBJ2-5; D is uncertain. V dropped 0 bases and J dropped 5 bases, with 13 bases sitting between them. CDR3 length: 15 amino acids. The germline V gene has CDR1 MGHRA and CDR2 YSYEKL. The CDR3 DNA follows: TGCGCCAGCAGCCAAGAGTACCCAAGCCGGGAGACCCAGTACTTC. Its translation is CASSQEYPSRETQYF.

V gene TRBV5-1 combines with J gene TRBJ1-2; D remains unclear. This CDR3 contains 13 residues. The germline CDR1 and CDR2 sequences are SGHRS and YFSETQ. V was shortened by 3 bases and J by 8 bases, with 14 bases between the two germline ends. For the CDR3, the DNA is TGCGCCAGCAGCTCAGGAGGGAGTGGGGGCTACACCTTC. Protein: CASSSGGSGGYTF.

A few counts support this clone. J is TRBJ2-7 and V is TRBV4-2; TRBD2 agrees at 8 bases. V lost 0 bases, J lost 4 bases, and 8 bases stayed unmatched. Germline lookup yields CDR1 LGHNA and CDR2 YNFKEQ. The CDR3 sequence is 16 residues long. CDR3 loop: CASSQEGNSGAYEQYF. In nucleotides, the CDR3 is TGTGCCAGCAGCCAAGAAGGAAATAGCGGGGCGTACGAGCAGTACTTC.

V and J are TRBV6-5 and TRBJ2-7; D gene uncertain. The CDR3 loop spans 12 amino acids. Trimming left V 8 bases short and J 4 bases short, with 12 bases between. Germline V lookup: CDR1 MNHEY, CDR2 SVGAGI. The CDR3 coding sequence is TGTGCCAGCGAAAAGCATTTATACGAGCAGTACTTC. Protein sequence: CASEKHLYEQYF.

This clone was counted a single time. The chain recombines TRBV7-3 with TRBJ2-3; D is perhaps TRBD2 (6 bases). Germline CDR1 and CDR2: SGHTA and FQGTGA. This CDR3 comprises 16 residues. V was shortened by 5 bases and J by 4 bases, with 19 bases between the two germline ends. The chain's CDR3 is CASSETSLGPADTQYF. Here the CDR3 DNA reads TGTGCCAGCAGCGAGACTAGTCTAGGGCCCGCAGATACGCAGTATTTT.

V is TRBV28 and J is TRBJ1-1, with 9 nucleotides matching TRBD1. V shed 6 bases, J shed 1 base, and the junction held 9 bases outside the gene matches. The CDR3 length is 16 residues. CDR1 is MDHEN, CDR2 SYDVKM, per germline. CDR3 in DNA: TGTGCCAGCAGCCCAAACAGGGGGCGCGAGAACACTGAAGCTTTCTTT. Translating gives CASSPNRGRENTEAFF.